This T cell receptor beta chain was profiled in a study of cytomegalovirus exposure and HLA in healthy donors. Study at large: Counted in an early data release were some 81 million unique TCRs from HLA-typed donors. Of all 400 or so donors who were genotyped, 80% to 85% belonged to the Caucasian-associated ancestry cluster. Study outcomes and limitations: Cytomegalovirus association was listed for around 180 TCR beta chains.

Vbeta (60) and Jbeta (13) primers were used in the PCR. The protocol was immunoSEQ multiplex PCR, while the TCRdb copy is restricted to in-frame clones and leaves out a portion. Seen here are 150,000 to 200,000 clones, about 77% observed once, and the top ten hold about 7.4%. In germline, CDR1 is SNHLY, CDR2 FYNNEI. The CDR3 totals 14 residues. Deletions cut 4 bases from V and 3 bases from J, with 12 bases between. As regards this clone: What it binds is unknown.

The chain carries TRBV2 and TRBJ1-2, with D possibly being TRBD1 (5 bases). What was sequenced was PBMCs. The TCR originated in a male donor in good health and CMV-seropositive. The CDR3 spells CASSVQGSHYGYTF. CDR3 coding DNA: TGTGCCAGCAGTGTTCAGGGTTCCCACTATGGCTACACCTTC. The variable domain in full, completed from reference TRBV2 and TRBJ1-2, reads EPEVTQTPSHQVTQMGQEVILRCVPISNHLYFYWYRQILGQKVEFLVSFYNNEISEKSEIFDDQFSVERPDGSNFTLKIRSTKLEDSAMYFCASSVQGSHYGYTFGSGTRLTVV.